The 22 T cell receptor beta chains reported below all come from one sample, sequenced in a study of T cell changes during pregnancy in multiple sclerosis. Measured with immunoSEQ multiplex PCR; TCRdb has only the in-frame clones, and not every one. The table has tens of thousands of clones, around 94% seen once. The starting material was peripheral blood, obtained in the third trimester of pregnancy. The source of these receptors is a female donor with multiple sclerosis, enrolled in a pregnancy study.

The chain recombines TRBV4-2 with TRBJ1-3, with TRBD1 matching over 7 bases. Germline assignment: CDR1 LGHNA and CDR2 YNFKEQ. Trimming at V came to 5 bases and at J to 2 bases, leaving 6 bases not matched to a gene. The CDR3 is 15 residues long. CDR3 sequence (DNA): TGTGCCAGCAGCGTAACAGGGGCAACTGGAAACACCATATATTTT. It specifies CASSVTGATGNTIYF.

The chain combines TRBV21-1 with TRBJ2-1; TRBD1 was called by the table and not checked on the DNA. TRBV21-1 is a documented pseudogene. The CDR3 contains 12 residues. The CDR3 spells CASSKRGTGVFF. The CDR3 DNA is TGTGCCAGCAGCAAAAGAGGAACAGGGGTATTCTTC.

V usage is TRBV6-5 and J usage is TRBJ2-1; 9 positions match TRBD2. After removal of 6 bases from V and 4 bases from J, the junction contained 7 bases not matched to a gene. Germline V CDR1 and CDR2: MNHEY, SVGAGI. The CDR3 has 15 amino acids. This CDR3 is CASRVFSGSYNEQFF. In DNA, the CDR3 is TGTGCCAGCAGGGTATTTAGCGGGAGTTACAATGAGCAGTTCTTC.

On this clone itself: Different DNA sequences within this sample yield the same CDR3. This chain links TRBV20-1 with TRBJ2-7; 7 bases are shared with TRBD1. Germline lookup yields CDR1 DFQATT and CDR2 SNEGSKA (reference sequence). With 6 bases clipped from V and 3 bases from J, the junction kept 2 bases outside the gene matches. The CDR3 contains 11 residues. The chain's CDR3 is CSARDSYEQYF. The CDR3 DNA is TGCAGTGCCCGGGACAGCTACGAGCAGTACTTC.

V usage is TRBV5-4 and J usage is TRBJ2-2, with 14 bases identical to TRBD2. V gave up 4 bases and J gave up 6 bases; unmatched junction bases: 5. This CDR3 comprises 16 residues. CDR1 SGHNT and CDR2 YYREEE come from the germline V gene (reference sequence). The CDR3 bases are TGTGCCAGCAGCCATGGGACTAGCGGGAGCTCCGGGGAGCTGTTTTTT. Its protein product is CASSHGTSGSSGELFF.

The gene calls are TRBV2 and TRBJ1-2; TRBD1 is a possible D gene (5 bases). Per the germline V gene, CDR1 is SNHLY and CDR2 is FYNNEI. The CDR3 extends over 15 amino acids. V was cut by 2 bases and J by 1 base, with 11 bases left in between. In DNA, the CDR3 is TGTGCCAGCAGTGAAATGCAGGGCCTTAACTATGGCTACACCTTC. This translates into CASSEMQGLNYGYTF.

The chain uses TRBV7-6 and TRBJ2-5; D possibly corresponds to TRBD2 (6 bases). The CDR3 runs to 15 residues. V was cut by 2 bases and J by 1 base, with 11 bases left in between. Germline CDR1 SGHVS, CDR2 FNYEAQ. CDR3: CASSLSGGPQETQYF. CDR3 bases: TGTGCCAGCAGCTTATCCGGGGGACCCCAAGAGACCCAGTACTTC. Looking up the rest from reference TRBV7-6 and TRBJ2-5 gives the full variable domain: GAGVSQSPRYKVTKRGQDVALRCDPISGHVSLYWYRQALGQGPEFLTYFNYEAQQDKSGLPNDRFSAERPEGSISTLTIQRTEQRDSAMYRCASSLSGGPQETQYFGPGTRLLVL.

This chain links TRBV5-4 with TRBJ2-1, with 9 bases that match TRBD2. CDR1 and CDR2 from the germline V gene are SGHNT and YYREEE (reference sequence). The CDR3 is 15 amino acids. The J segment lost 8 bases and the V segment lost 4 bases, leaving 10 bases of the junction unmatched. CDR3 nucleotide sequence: TGTGCCAGCAGCCTGGGGGGCGGGAGGGCCGATGAGCAGTTCTTC. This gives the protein CASSLGGGRADEQFF. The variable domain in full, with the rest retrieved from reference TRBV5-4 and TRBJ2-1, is ETGVTQSPTHLIKTRGQQVTLRCSSQSGHNTVSWYQQALGQGPQFIFQYYREEENGRGNFPPRFSGLQFPNYSSELNVNALELDDSALYLCASSLGGGRADEQFFGPGTRLTVL.

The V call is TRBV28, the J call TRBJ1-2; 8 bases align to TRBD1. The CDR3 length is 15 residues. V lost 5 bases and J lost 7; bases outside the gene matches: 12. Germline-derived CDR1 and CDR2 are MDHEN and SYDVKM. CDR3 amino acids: CASSLAAGGVGGYTF. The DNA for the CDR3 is TGTGCCAGCAGTCTTGCCGCAGGGGGCGTGGGTGGCTACACCTTC.

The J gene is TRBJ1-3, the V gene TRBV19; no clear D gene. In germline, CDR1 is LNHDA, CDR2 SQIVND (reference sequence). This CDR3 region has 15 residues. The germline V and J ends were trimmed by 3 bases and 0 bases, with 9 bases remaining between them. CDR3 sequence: CASSIPGSSGNTIYF. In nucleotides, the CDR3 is TGTGCCAGTAGTATTCCCGGGAGCTCTGGAAACACCATATATTTT.

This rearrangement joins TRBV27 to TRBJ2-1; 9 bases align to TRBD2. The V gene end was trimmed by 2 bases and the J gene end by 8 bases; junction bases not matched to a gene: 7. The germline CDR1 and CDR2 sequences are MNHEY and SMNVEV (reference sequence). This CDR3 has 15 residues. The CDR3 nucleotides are TGTGCCAGCAGTTTAATGTCTAGCGGGATAGATGAGCAGTTCTTC. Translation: CASSLMSSGIDEQFF.

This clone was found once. Here the CDR3 DNA reads TGTGCCAGCAGCTTAGATCTCCCGGGGGTGCCAGATACGCAGTATTTT. It is translated as CASSLDLPGVPDTQYF. The rearrangement links TRBV7-9 to TRBJ2-3; tentatively, D is TRBD2 (6 bases). This CDR3 contains 16 residues. Looked up from germline, CDR1 is SEHNR and CDR2 is FQNEAQ (reference sequence). V was clipped by 1 base and J by 4 bases, with 15 bases between them.

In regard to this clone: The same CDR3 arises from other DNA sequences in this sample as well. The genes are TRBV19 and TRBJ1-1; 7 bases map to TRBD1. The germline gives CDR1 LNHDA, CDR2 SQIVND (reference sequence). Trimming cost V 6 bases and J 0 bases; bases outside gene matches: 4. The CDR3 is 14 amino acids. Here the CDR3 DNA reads TGTGCCAGTAGCAAGGGACAGTTGAACACTGAAGCTTTCTTT. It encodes CASSKGQLNTEAFF.

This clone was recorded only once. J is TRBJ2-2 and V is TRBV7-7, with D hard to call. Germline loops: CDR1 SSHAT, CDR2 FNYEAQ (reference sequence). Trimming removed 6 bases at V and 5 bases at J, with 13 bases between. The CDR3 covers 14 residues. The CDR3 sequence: CASRQDIGTGELFF. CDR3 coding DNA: TGTGCCAGCAGGCAGGATATTGGAACCGGGGAGCTGTTTTTT.

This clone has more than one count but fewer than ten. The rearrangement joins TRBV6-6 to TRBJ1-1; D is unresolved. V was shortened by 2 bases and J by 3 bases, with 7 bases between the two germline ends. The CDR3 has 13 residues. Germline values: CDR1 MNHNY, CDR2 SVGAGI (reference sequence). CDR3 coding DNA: TGTGCCAGCAGTTACAACACCGACACTGAAGCTTTCTTT. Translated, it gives CASSYNTDTEAFF.

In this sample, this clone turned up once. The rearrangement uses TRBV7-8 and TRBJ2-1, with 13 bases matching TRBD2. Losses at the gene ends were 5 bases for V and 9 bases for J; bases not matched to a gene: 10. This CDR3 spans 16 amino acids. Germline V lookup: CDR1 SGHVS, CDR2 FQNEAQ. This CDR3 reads CASSPWTSGSFFEQFF. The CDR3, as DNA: TGTGCCAGCAGCCCGTGGACTAGCGGGAGTTTCTTTGAGCAGTTCTTC.

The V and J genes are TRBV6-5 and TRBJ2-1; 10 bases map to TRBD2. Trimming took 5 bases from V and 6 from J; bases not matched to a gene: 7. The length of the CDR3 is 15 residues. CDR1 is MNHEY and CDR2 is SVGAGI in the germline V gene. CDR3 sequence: CASSLAGVYLNEQFF. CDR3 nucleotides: TGTGCCAGCAGTCTAGCGGGAGTTTATCTCAATGAGCAGTTCTTC.

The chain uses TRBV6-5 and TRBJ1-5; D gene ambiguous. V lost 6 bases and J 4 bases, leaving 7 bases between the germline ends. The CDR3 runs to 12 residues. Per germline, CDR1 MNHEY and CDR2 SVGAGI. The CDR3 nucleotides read TGTGCCAGCAGCCACAGTAATCAGCCCCAGCATTTT. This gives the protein CASSHSNQPQHF.

The CDR3 loop is CASSKVTREGQLGEKLFF. CDR3 in DNA: TGTGCCAGCAGCAAAGTTACCAGGGAGGGGCAATTAGGTGAAAAACTGTTTTTT. This chain uses TRBV21-1 with TRBJ1-4. TRBV21-1 is shown as a pseudogene. This CDR3 is 18 amino acids long.

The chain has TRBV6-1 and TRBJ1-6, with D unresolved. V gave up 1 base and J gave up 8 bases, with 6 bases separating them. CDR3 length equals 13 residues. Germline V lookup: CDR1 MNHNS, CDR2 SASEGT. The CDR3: CASSEGQYSPLHF. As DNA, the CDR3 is TGTGCCAGCAGTGAAGGCCAGTATTCACCCCTCCACTTT.

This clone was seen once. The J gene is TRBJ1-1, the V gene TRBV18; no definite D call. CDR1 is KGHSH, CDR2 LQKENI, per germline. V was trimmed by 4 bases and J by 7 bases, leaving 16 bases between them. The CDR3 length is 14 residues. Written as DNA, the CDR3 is TGTGCCAGCTCACAAACGCGGGTGGTCGATGAAGCTTTCTTT. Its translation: CASSQTRVVDEAFF.

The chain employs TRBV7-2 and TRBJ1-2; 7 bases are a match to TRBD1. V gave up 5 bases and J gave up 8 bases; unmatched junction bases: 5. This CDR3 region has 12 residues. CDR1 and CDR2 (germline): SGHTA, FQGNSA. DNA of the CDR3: TGTGCCAGCAGCCCATCGACAGGGGGCTACACCTTC. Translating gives CASSPSTGGYTF.